A single T cell receptor (beta chain) is shown here with its context. This clone was counted only a few times. Its binding antigen is unknown. Base qualities were left out, and no much larger clone turns up one base away. The germline V gene supplies CDR1 MNHEY and CDR2 SVGEGT. The CDR3, from cysteine to phenylalanine, totals 15 residues. CDR3 DNA only is kept here, 45 bases in frame from base 1. Trimming costs V 5 bases and J 3 bases, and their ends lie 14 bases apart. This entry comes from a study of blood T cell repertoires in COVID-19 (dated by TCRdb to 2020 to 2022). Broadly, across the study: Samples from collaborators originated in the United States, Italy and Spain and spanned both the acute and convalescent phases of COVID-19. The prospective study material was composed of cDNA or gDNA derived from T cells, B-cell-depleted T cells, or PBMCs. The dataset comprised deeply sampled blood TCRbeta repertoires from subjects exposed to, actively infected with, or recovered from COVID-19. A freely available public database, intended as a resource for researchers studying the immune response to SARS-CoV-2, is where the repertoires were released. Samples were obtained from the ongoing ImmuneRACE study (first 160 participants) and from 1,254 subjects provided by 6 global collaborators. A de-identified subject ID, COVID-19 status, age in years and sex were almost always included in the sample metadata. Where available, HLA class I and class II types were obtained from metadata supplied by the sample provider rather than from assay-based typing.

In Seattle, one collaborating source enrolled patients while the infection was active and tracked those patients longitudinally over the course of disease. Collaborating institutions collected whole blood in K2EDTA tubes following their own protocols. For TCRbeta analysis, collaborator samples were shipped as frozen whole blood, as isolated PBMCs, or as DNA extracted from either sample type. Broad study findings and their caveats: The amount of clinical and demographic metadata varied by source and participant and was provided uncurated.

The immunoSEQ Assay, a bias-controlled multiplex PCR, was used to amplify TCRbeta CDR3 regions from genomic DNA. The paper's processing steps were these. The number of nucleated cells in each sample was estimated by amplification of reference gene primers within the assay. To quantify the absolute abundance of each unique TCRbeta CDR3 rearrangement, sequence reads were collapsed and filtered. For each sample, productive Simpson clonality was calculated as the square root of Simpson's diversity index across productive rearrangements. This is the immuneACCESS table as TCRdb keeps it, with only in-frame sequences that have V and J called. A part of the clones is gone; compared with another copy, unresolved V genes explain less than half, and the rest is unexplained. V, J and clone size were drawn from that table, and D and trimming were deduced from the DNA. The sample has about 24,000 clones on record, around four fifths of them singletons. 2% to 2.5% of the sample is taken by the ten largest.

This clonotype was obtained from a woman in her 70s with COVID-19, enrolled during active disease. The specimen was peripheral blood. The chain couples TRBV6-2 or TRBV6-3 to TRBJ2-1; matching of 6 bases hints at TRBD2 as the D gene. CDR3 protein: CASSREWGYYNEQFF. The DNA sequence is TGTGCCAGCAGTCGGGAGTGGGGCTACTACAATGAGCAGTTCTTC.